This TCR beta chain emerged from a study of cytotoxic CD8 clonotypes in ibrutinib-treated CLL. Germline V CDR1 and CDR2: MDHEN, SYDVKM. The CDR3 runs 14 residues. The V end lost 6 bases, the J end lost 7 bases, and 15 bases lay between the germline ends. Investigators sought sequencing depths of between 1 in 200,000 and 1 in 1 million T cells. Here immunoSEQ multiplex PCR was the method, and the copy in TCRdb shows in-frame clones only, minus some. The repertoire has 250,000 to 350,000 clones, 65% to 85% of them found once; the top ten carry around 5.1%. On this clone itself: The antigen is not known.

General observations from the study: Few clonotypes were public, and these shrank or held steady under treatment. Starting clonality was above that of age-matched healthy donors and tracked circulating CD8+ T-cell counts.

This chain uses TRBV28 with TRBJ1-4; TRBD1 might be the D (6 bases). The clonotype was recovered from a human donor with chronic lymphocytic leukemia. The sample here was PBMCs, taken at disease progression, from a patient treated with ibrutinib. The CDR3 loop is CASSIGQMGEKLFF. The CDR3 nucleotides are TGTGCCAGCAGCATTGGACAGATGGGTGAAAAACTGTTTTTT.